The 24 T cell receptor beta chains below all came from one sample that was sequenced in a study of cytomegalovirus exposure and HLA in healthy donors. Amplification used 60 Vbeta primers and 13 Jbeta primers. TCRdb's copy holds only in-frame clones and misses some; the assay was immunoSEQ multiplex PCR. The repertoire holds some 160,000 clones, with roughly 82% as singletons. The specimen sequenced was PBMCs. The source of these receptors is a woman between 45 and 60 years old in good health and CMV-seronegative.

In DNA, the CDR3 is TGCGCCAGCAGCTTGACAGGGTTCACCGGGGAGCTGTTTTTT. Its protein is CASSLTGFTGELFF. This sequence joins TRBV5-1 and TRBJ2-2, with D possibly being TRBD1 (6 bases). The length of the CDR3 is 14 residues. From germline, CDR1 is SGHRS and CDR2 YFSETQ. V was pared by 1 base and J by 4 bases, with 8 bases between.

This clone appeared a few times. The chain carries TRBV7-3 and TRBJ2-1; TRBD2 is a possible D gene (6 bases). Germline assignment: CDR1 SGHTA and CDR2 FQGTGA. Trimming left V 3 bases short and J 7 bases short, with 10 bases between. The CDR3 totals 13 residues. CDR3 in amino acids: CASSFGTLNEQFF. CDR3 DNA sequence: TGTGCCAGCAGCTTCGGGACTTTAAATGAGCAGTTCTTC.

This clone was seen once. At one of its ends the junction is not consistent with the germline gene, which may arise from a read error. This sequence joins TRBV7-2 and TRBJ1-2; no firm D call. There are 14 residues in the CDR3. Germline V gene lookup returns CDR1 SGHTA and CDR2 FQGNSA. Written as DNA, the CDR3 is TGTGCCAGCAACTTAGGGTCGGCAGCGTATGGCTACACCTTC. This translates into CASNLGSAAYGYTF.

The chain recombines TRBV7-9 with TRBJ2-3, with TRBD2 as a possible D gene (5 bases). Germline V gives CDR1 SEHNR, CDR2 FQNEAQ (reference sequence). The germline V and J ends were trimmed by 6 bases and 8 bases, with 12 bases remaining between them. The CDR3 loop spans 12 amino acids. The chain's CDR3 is CASSLDFGTQYF. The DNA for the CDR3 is TGTGCCAGCAGTCTGGACTTTGGTACGCAGTATTTT.

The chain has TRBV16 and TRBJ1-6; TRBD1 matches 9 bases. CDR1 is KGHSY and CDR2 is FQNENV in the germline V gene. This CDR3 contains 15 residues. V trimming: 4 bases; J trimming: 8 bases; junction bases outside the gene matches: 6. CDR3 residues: CASSPLTGGHSPLHF. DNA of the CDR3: TGTGCCAGCAGCCCTCTGACAGGGGGACATTCACCCCTCCACTTT.

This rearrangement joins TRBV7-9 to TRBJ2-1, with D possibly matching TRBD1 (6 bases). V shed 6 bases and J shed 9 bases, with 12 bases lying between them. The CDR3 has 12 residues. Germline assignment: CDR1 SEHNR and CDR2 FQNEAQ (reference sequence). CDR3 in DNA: TGTGCCAGCAGTCCACAGGGCGGTGAGCAGTTCTTC. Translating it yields CASSPQGGEQFF.

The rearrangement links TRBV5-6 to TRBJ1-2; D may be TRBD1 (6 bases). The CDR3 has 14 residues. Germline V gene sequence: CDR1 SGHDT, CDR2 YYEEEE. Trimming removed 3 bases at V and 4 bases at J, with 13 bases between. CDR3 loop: CASSSTGPSYGYTF. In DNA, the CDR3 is TGTGCCAGCAGCTCGACAGGCCCGAGCTATGGCTACACCTTC.

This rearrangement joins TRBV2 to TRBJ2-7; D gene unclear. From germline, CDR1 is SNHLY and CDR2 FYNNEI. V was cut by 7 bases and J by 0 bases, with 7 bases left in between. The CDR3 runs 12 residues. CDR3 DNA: TGTGCCAGCAAAACAGACTCCTACGAGCAGTACTTC. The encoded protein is CASKTDSYEQYF.

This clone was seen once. In nucleotides, the CDR3 is TGCAGCGTTGACTTCCAGGGAACCGAAGCTTTCTTT. It yields the protein CSVDFQGTEAFF. The V call is TRBV29-1, the J call TRBJ1-1; a possible D gene is TRBD1 (5 bases). Trimming pared 3 bases from V and 8 bases from J, leaving 13 bases between. This CDR3 is built from 12 residues. Germline lookup yields CDR1 SQVTM and CDR2 ANQGSEA. The full variable domain, in which reference TRBV29-1 and TRBJ1-1 provide the parts outside the CDR3, is SAVISQKPSRDICQRGTSLTIQCQVDSQVTMMFWYRQQPGQSLTLIATANQGSEATYESGFVIDKFPISRPNLTFSTLTVSNMSPEDSSIYLCSVDFQGTEAFFGQGTRLTVV.

This chain's CDR3 is CSVDSRGDKAYEQYF. DNA for the CDR3: TGCAGCGTTGATTCCAGGGGGGATAAAGCCTACGAGCAGTACTTC. This rearrangement joins TRBV29-1 to TRBJ2-7; a weak D match, TRBD1 (7 bases). V was cut by 3 bases and J by 2 bases, with 17 bases left in between. The CDR3 spans 15 residues. CDR1 is SQVTM and CDR2 is ANQGSEA in the germline V gene.

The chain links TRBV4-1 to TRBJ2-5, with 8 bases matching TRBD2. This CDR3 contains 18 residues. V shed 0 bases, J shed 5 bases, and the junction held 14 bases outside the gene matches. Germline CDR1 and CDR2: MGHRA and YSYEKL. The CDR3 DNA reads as TGCGCCAGCAGCCAAGATCGGGGGCTAGCGGGCCCTAGGGAGACCCAGTACTTC. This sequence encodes CASSQDRGLAGPRETQYF.

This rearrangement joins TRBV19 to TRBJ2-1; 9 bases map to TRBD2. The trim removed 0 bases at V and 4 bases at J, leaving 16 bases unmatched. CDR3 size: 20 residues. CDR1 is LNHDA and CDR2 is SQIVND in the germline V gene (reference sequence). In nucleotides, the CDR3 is TGTGCCAGTAGTATAGAGGCGCCGGGCTGGGGGACTAGCCAATACAATGAGCAGTTCTTC. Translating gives CASSIEAPGWGTSQYNEQFF.

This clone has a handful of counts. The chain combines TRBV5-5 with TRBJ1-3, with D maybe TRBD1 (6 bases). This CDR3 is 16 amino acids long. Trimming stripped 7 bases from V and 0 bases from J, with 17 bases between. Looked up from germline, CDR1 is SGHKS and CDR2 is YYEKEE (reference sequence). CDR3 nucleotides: TGTGCCAGCGGCAAAGGACAGCCGAGCTCTGGAAACACCATATATTTT. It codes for CASGKGQPSSGNTIYF.

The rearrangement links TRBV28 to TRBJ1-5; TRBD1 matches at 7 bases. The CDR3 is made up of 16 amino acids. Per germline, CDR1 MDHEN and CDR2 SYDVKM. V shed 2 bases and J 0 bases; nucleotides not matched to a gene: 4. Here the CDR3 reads CASSLLRGYSNQPQHF. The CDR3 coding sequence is TGTGCCAGCAGTTTACTCAGGGGGTATAGCAATCAGCCCCAGCATTTT.

The CDR3 spells CASATRGGKNIQYF. For the CDR3, the DNA is TGTGCCAGTGCAACCCGCGGGGGTAAAAACATTCAGTACTTC. V gene TRBV9 combines with J gene TRBJ2-4, with 7 bases aligning to TRBD2. The CDR3 totals 14 residues. Trimming took 8 bases from V and 4 from J; bases not matched to a gene: 9. CDR1 is SGDLS and CDR2 is YYNGEE in the germline V gene.

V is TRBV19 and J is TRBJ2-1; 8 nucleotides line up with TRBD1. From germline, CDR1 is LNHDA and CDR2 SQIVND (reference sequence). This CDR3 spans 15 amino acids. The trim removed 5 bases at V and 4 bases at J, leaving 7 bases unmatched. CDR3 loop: CASSETGDSYNEQFF. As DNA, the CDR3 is TGTGCCAGTAGTGAGACAGGGGACAGTTACAATGAGCAGTTCTTC.

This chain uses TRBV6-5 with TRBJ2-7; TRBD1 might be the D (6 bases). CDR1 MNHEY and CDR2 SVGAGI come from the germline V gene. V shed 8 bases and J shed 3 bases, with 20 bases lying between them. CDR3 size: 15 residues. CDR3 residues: CASGRQNGQLYEQYF. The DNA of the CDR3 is TGTGCCAGCGGGAGACAAAATGGACAGCTCTACGAGCAGTACTTC.

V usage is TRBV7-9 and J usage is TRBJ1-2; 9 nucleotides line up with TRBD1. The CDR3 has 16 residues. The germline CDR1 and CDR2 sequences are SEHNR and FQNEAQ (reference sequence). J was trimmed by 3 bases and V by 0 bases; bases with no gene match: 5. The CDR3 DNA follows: TGTGCCAGCAGCTTAGCGCGGACAGGGGAAGACTATGGCTACACCTTC. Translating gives CASSLARTGEDYGYTF.

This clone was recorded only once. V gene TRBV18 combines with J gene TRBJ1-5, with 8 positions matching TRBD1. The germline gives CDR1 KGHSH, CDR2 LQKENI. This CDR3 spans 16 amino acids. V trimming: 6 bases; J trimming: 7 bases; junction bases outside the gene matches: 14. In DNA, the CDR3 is TGTGCCAGCTCCCGCGAGGCAGGGGGCGCAAACCAGCCCCAGCATTTT. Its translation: CASSREAGGANQPQHF.

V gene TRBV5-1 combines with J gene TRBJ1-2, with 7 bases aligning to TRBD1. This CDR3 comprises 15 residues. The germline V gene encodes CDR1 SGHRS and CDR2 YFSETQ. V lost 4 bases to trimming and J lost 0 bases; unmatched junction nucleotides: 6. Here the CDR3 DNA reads TGCGCCAGCAGCCCGGGACAGATAGCTAACTATGGCTACACCTTC. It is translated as CASSPGQIANYGYTF. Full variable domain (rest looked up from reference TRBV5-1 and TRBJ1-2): KAGVTQTPRYLIKTRGQQVTLSCSPISGHRSVSWYQQTPGQGLQFLFEYFSETQRNKGNFPGRFSGRQFSNSRSEMNVSTLELGDSALYLCASSPGQIANYGYTFGSGTRLTVV.

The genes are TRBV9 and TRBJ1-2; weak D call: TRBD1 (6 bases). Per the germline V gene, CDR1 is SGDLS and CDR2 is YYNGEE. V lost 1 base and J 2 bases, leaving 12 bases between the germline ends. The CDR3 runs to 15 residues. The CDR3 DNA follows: TGTGCCAGCAGCGTAACGGCAGGGGTAAACTATGGCTACACCTTC. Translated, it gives CASSVTAGVNYGYTF.

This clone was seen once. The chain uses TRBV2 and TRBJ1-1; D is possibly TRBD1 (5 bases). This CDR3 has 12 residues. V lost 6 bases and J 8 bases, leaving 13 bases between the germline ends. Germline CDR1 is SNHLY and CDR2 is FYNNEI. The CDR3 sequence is CASRAGTLEAFF. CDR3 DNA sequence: TGTGCCAGCAGAGCCGGGACTCTGGAAGCTTTCTTT.

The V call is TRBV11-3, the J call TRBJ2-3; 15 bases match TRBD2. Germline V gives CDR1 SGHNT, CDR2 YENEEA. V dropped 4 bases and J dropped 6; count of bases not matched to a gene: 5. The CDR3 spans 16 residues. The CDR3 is CASSSGLAGGWDTQYF. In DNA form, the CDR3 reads TGTGCCAGCAGCTCAGGACTAGCGGGAGGGTGGGATACGCAGTATTTT.

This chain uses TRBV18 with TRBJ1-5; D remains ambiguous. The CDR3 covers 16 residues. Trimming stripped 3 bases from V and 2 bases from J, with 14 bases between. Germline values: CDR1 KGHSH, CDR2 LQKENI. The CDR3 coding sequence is TGTGCCAGCTCACCTACGGGAATGTTCGGCAATCAGCCCCAGCATTTT. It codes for CASSPTGMFGNQPQHF.